Included here is one TCR beta chain sequence, with context. The sample comes from a study of CD8+ T cells in alopecia areata. Extracted RNA was reverse transcribed, and the resulting cDNA served as sequencing template. Profiled with immunoSEQ multiplex PCR; TCRdb holds only in-frame clones, not every one. The sample comprises about 180,000 clones, 40% to 55% of which are singletons, and 10% rests with the top ten. Noted treatment: oral pan-JAK inhibitor, 5-10 mg twice daily. This specimen was CD8+ T cells sorted from blood, taken at week 52, from a patient treated with tofacitinib. This receptor was obtained from a human donor with alopecia areata.

DNA for the CDR3: TGCGCCAGCAGCCAAGGGGCGGAGAGGGGGCTTGCTTTCGAGGAAAATGAGCAGTTCTTC. Translating it yields CASSQGAERGLAFEENEQFF. This rearrangement joins TRBV4-1 to TRBJ2-1; 7 bases agree with TRBD1. The V segment lost 1 base and the J segment 7 bases; nucleotides outside the gene matches: 22. Looked up from germline, CDR1 is MGHRA and CDR2 is YSYEKL. The CDR3 extends over 20 amino acids.